This T cell receptor beta chain is drawn from a study of T cell repertoires in cytomegalovirus infection. Trimming pared 5 bases from V and 5 bases from J, leaving 18 bases between. From germline, CDR1 is MDHEN and CDR2 SYDVKM. This CDR3 is 15 amino acids long. TCRdb reprocessed the reads with MiXCR, giving one entry per CDR3 protein. The sample consists of more than 140,000 distinct CDR3 sequences, about 6% of them appearing once. The sample was PBMCs. The chain has TRBV28 and TRBJ2-5, with D maybe TRBD1 (5 bases). This clonotype was obtained from a human donor in good health (CMV status not recorded). Some clones in this sample may be carry-over from other donors' samples. The DNA for the CDR3 is TGTGCCAGCAGTCCAAGCCCCCCCAGGGCTGAGACCCAGTACTTC. It yields the protein CASSPSPPRAETQYF.